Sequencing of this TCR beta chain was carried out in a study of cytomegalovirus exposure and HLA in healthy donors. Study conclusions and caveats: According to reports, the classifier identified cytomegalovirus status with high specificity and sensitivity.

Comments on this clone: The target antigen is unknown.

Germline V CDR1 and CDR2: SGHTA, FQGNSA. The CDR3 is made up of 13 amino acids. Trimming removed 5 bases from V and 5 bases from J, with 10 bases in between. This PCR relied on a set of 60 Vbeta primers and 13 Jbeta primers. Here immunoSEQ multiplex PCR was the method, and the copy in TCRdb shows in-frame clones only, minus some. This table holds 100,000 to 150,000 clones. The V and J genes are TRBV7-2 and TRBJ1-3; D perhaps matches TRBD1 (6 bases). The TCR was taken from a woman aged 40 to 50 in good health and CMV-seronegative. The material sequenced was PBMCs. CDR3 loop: CASSPGQRNTIYF. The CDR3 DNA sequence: TGTGCCAGCAGCCCTGGACAGCGAAACACCATATATTTT.